Sequencing of this TCR beta chain was carried out in a study of T-cell memory formation after mild COVID-19. TCRdb used MiXCR to reprocess the 5' RACE reads, holding one entry per CDR3 protein. The profile shows 450,000 to 700,000 distinct CDR3 sequences, more than 15% of them singletons. Germline trimming cut 0 bases from V and 0 bases from J; bases unmatched to any gene: 8. The germline V gene encodes CDR1 LGHNA and CDR2 YSLEER. This CDR3 is built from 18 residues. This TCR came from an adult woman who had mild COVID-19 (a few samples of this study predate the infection). Cell type and time point are not known. Sequenced sample: PBMCs or a T cell subset sorted from them (not recorded which). The chain has TRBV4-3 and TRBJ1-5; 7 bases align to TRBD1. Written as DNA, the CDR3 is TGCGCCAGCAGCCAAGAGTTGGACAGGATGGGTAGCAATCAGCCCCAGCATTTT. Protein sequence: CASSQELDRMGSNQPQHF.